One sample yielded the 21 T cell receptor beta chains listed below, sequenced in a study of blood T cell repertoires in COVID-19. Some clones are missing from TCRdb's copy, which holds only in-frame ones; the method was immunoSEQ multiplex PCR. The sample holds 100,000 to 150,000 clones, around 89% seen once. Specimen: peripheral blood. All receptors derive from a man in his 70s with active COVID-19.

This sequence joins TRBV5-8 and TRBJ1-2; maybe TRBD1 (6 bases). The CDR3 has 15 residues. Trimming took 1 base from V and 7 from J, leaving 17 bases between them. Germline CDR1 is SGHTS and CDR2 is YDEGEE. CDR3 in amino acids: CASSLIPQGGFGYTF. For the CDR3, the DNA is TGTGCCAGCAGCTTGATTCCTCAAGGGGGATTTGGCTACACCTTC.

The chain carries TRBV19 and TRBJ2-2, with D tentatively TRBD2 (6 bases). There are 16 residues in the CDR3. V was clipped by 3 bases and J by 4 bases, with 15 bases between them. Germline V lookup: CDR1 LNHDA, CDR2 SQIVND (reference sequence). CDR3 sequence: CASSMETSLITGELFF. CDR3 DNA sequence: TGTGCCAGTAGTATGGAAACTAGCTTGATCACCGGGGAGCTGTTTTTT.

The chain combines TRBV6-5 with TRBJ2-7, with a tentative D call TRBD2 (7 bases). There are 15 residues in the CDR3. CDR1 is MNHEY and CDR2 is SVGAGI in the germline V gene. Trimming pared 5 bases from V and 2 bases from J, leaving 16 bases between. The CDR3 loop reads CASSRTQGGTYEQYF. The CDR3 DNA is TGTGCCAGCAGTAGGACACAGGGAGGGACCTACGAGCAGTACTTC.

The chain uses TRBV11-2 and TRBJ2-7; 8 nucleotides line up with TRBD1. Germline CDR1 SGHAT, CDR2 FQNNGV. CDR3 size: 15 residues. Germline trimming cut 5 bases from V and 7 bases from J; bases unmatched to any gene: 13. CDR3 DNA sequence: TGTGCCAGCAGCCCGGACAGGGCACGGGCTCGGGAGCAGTACTTC. This encodes CASSPDRARAREQYF. Full variable domain (outside the CDR3, taken from reference TRBV11-2 and TRBJ2-7): EAGVAQSPRYKIIEKRQSVAFWCNPISGHATLYWYQQILGQGPKLLIQFQNNGVVDDSQLPKDRFSAERLKGVDSTLKIQPAKLEDSAVYLCASSPDRARAREQYFGPGTRLTVT.

The V gene is TRBV9, the J gene TRBJ2-3; 8 bases line up with TRBD1. V dropped 4 bases and J dropped 0; count of bases not matched to a gene: 4. Germline V gene data show CDR1 as SGDLS and CDR2 as YYNGEE. The CDR3 runs 15 residues. CDR3 loop: CASSTRTGSTDTQYF. CDR3 nucleotides: TGTGCCAGCAGCACCAGGACAGGGAGCACAGATACGCAGTATTTT.

The rearrangement uses TRBV15 and TRBJ2-5; 13 bases are a match to TRBD2. Germline lookup yields CDR1 LNHNV and CDR2 YYDKDF (reference sequence). Losses at the gene ends were 1 base for V and 0 bases for J; bases not matched to a gene: 8. The CDR3 is 19 amino acids. CDR3 bases: TGTGCCACCAGCAGAGGTGTTACTAGCGGGAGGGGGTACCAAGAGACCCAGTACTTC. It is translated as CATSRGVTSGRGYQETQYF.

The chain carries TRBV6-5 and TRBJ1-4; TRBD1 agrees at 10 bases. V lost 6 bases to trimming and J lost 5 bases; unmatched junction nucleotides: 6. The CDR3 covers 15 residues. From germline, CDR1 is MNHEY and CDR2 SVGAGI. This CDR3 reads CASSRTGGVNEKLFF. The CDR3 bases are TGTGCCAGCAGCCGGACAGGGGGGGTAAATGAAAAACTGTTTTTT.

The chain has TRBV5-1 and TRBJ2-7; D is possibly TRBD2 (6 bases). The V end was cut by 0 bases, the J end by 0 bases, with 10 bases between. The CDR3 consists of 15 residues. The V gene's germline CDR1 is SGHRS and CDR2 YFSETQ. CDR3 sequence: CASSLGSGSSYEQYF. The DNA for the CDR3 is TGCGCCAGCAGCTTGGGTAGCGGAAGCTCCTACGAGCAGTACTTC.

The V gene is TRBV7-9, the J gene TRBJ2-1, with 9 bases aligning to TRBD1. This CDR3 is 16 amino acids long. V lost 2 bases, J lost 3 bases, and 5 bases stayed unmatched. From germline, CDR1 is SEHNR and CDR2 FQNEAQ (reference sequence). CDR3 sequence: CASSLPPDRGYNEQFF. CDR3 nucleotide sequence: TGTGCCAGCAGCTTACCCCCGGACAGGGGCTACAATGAGCAGTTCTTC.

J is TRBJ2-1 and V is TRBV4-3; 7 bases fit TRBD1. The CDR3 contains 13 residues. Germline trimming cut 3 bases from V and 6 bases from J; bases unmatched to any gene: 2. Germline values: CDR1 LGHNA, CDR2 YSLEER. Here the CDR3 reads CASSQGQSNEQFF. The CDR3 region has the DNA TGCGCCAGCAGCCAGGGACAGTCCAATGAGCAGTTCTTC.

CDR3 nucleotide sequence: TGTGCCAGCAGTGAATCTTTTTACATCCCCCAAGAGACCCAGTACTTC. Translating it yields CASSESFYIPQETQYF. The chain uses TRBV2 and TRBJ2-5; no firm D call. Germline V lookup: CDR1 SNHLY, CDR2 FYNNEI. The CDR3 runs to 16 residues. Trimming left V 2 bases short and J 1 base short, with 14 bases between. Full variable domain (missing parts from reference TRBV2 and TRBJ2-5): EPEVTQTPSHQVTQMGQEVILRCVPISNHLYFYWYRQILGQKVEFLVSFYNNEISEKSEIFDDQFSVERPDGSNFTLKIRSTKLEDSAMYFCASSESFYIPQETQYFGPGTRLLVL.

The chain joins TRBV4-3 to TRBJ1-1; TRBD1 might be the D (5 bases). The CDR3 extends over 14 amino acids. Germline CDR1 is LGHNA and CDR2 is YSLEER. V dropped 0 bases and J dropped 7 bases, with 12 bases sitting between them. The chain's CDR3 is CASSQDWAGIEAFF. The CDR3, as DNA: TGCGCCAGCAGCCAAGATTGGGCAGGGATTGAAGCTTTCTTT.

The chain is built from TRBV24-1 and TRBJ2-5; 11 nucleotides agree with TRBD2. V was clipped by 0 bases and J by 2 bases; unmatched bases: 7. The V gene's germline CDR1 is KGHDR and CDR2 SFDVKD. The CDR3 loop spans 18 amino acids. The CDR3 sequence is CATSDLGSGRADQETQYF. The CDR3 DNA is TGTGCCACCAGTGATTTGGGTAGCGGGAGGGCCGATCAAGAGACCCAGTACTTC.

This clone was counted once. The chain combines TRBV6-2 or TRBV6-3 with TRBJ2-7, with D perhaps matching TRBD2 (5 bases). Trimming left V 5 bases short and J 3 bases short, with 17 bases between. The CDR3 consists of 15 residues. Germline V gene sequence: CDR1 MNHEY, CDR2 SVGEGT. For the CDR3, the DNA is TGTGCCAGCAGTCACAACAGCCTCGCGGGCTACGAGCAGTACTTC. This translates into CASSHNSLAGYEQYF.

The J gene is TRBJ2-7, the V gene TRBV5-1, with 8 positions matching TRBD1. The CDR3 is 16 residues long. V shed 4 bases and J 2 bases; nucleotides not matched to a gene: 11. Germline loops: CDR1 SGHRS, CDR2 YFSETQ. CDR3 DNA: TGCGCCAGCAGCCCCACTGGGGTGACAGGGGCCTACGAGCAGTACTTC. Its translation: CASSPTGVTGAYEQYF.

This clone was counted a few times. The chain uses TRBV5-1 and TRBJ2-7; the match to TRBD1 covers 10 bases. V was clipped by 3 bases and J by 0 bases; unmatched bases: 6. The CDR3 is 16 residues long. CDR1 and CDR2 from the germline V gene are SGHRS and YFSETQ. The CDR3 coding sequence is TGCGCCAGCAGCTCCGGCGGGACAGGGGCCTCCTACGAGCAGTACTTC. It is translated as CASSSGGTGASYEQYF.

The gene calls are TRBV7-9 and TRBJ2-7; TRBD1 aligns across 11 bases. The length of the CDR3 is 16 residues. With V trimmed by 5 bases and J by 6 bases, 12 bases remained unmatched. CDR1 is SEHNR and CDR2 is FQNEAQ in the germline V gene (reference sequence). CDR3 amino acids: CASSVEIGTGGREQYF. The DNA for the CDR3 is TGTGCCAGCAGCGTAGAAATCGGGACAGGGGGTCGCGAGCAGTACTTC.

The chain links TRBV2 to TRBJ1-5; 7 nucleotides agree with TRBD1. The CDR3 runs to 13 residues. From germline, CDR1 is SNHLY and CDR2 FYNNEI. V trimming: 5 bases; J trimming: 4 bases; junction bases outside the gene matches: 2. The CDR3 DNA sequence: TGTGCCAGCAGTCGGGACAGTAATCAGCCCCAGCATTTT. Its translation is CASSRDSNQPQHF. The entire variable domain, with the rest obtained from reference TRBV2 and TRBJ1-5, is as follows: EPEVTQTPSHQVTQMGQEVILRCVPISNHLYFYWYRQILGQKVEFLVSFYNNEISEKSEIFDDQFSVERPDGSNFTLKIRSTKLEDSAMYFCASSRDSNQPQHFGDGTRLSIL.

The V and J genes are TRBV4-3 and TRBJ2-1; 8 nucleotides agree with TRBD2. The V gene's germline CDR1 is LGHNA and CDR2 YSLEER. The CDR3 totals 16 residues. With V trimmed by 0 bases and J by 2 bases, 3 bases remained unmatched. The CDR3 DNA follows: TGCGCCAGCAGCCAAGATAAACTAGCGGCCTACAATGAGCAGTTCTTC. Translated, it gives CASSQDKLAAYNEQFF.

The chain uses TRBV5-1 and TRBJ1-4; the match to TRBD1 covers 9 bases. The CDR3 covers 14 residues. In germline, CDR1 is SGHRS, CDR2 YFSETQ. The trim removed 7 bases at V and 8 bases at J, leaving 9 bases unmatched. This CDR3 reads CASALQTGGEKLFF. The CDR3, as DNA: TGCGCCAGCGCCCTCCAAACAGGGGGCGAAAAACTGTTTTTT.

The chain is built from TRBV19 and TRBJ1-1; maybe TRBD1 (6 bases). Trimming cost V 3 bases and J 5 bases, with 13 bases left between them. CDR1 is LNHDA, CDR2 SQIVND, per germline (reference sequence). This CDR3 has 14 residues. The CDR3 protein is CASSMGGGRTEAFF. DNA of the CDR3: TGTGCCAGTAGTATGGGAGGGGGAAGGACTGAAGCTTTCTTT.